These 4 T cell receptor beta chains originate from one sample sequenced in a study of cytomegalovirus exposure and HLA in healthy donors. PCR involved 60 Vbeta and 13 Jbeta primers. Repertoires were generated with immunoSEQ multiplex PCR, while TCRdb's copy carries only in-frame clones and drops some. This table holds 72,000 or so clones, around 70% found once. Sample: PBMCs. The receptor source for this set is a human donor in good health.

This clone was counted only a few times. V is TRBV30 and J is TRBJ2-3; a weak D match, TRBD1 (5 bases). Germline loops: CDR1 GTSNPN, CDR2 SVGIG (reference sequence). The CDR3 consists of 13 residues. Trimming pared 3 bases from V and 5 bases from J, leaving 12 bases between. CDR3 bases: TGTGCCTGGAGCTCCTTAAGGGGAGATACGCAGTATTTT. This gives the protein CAWSSLRGDTQYF.

Here the CDR3 DNA reads TGTGCCAGCAGCCAGTCTAGCGGGTACAATGAGCAGTTCTTC. Its protein product is CASSQSSGYNEQFF. The V gene is TRBV14, the J gene TRBJ2-1, with TRBD2 identical over 8 bases. Germline assignment: CDR1 SGHDN and CDR2 FVKESK. Trimming removed 3 bases from V and 4 bases from J; junction bases left unmatched: 2. CDR3 length equals 14 residues.

DNA for the CDR3: TGTGCCAGCACCCGGGAAGGGGGTGTCTCTGGAAACACCATATATTTT. It codes for CASTREGGVSGNTIYF. The chain uses TRBV28 and TRBJ1-3; weak D call: TRBD1 (6 bases). Germline CDR1 MDHEN, CDR2 SYDVKM. The V gene lost 7 bases and the J gene lost 0 bases, with 16 bases spanning the gap. This CDR3 has 16 amino acids.

V gene TRBV28 combines with J gene TRBJ2-7, with 11 bases lining up with TRBD2. CDR1 and CDR2 from the germline V gene are MDHEN and SYDVKM. After removal of 4 bases from V and 6 bases from J, the junction contained 2 bases not matched to a gene. The CDR3 consists of 13 residues. The CDR3: CASSWTSGSEQYF. The CDR3 bases are TGTGCCAGCAGTTGGACTAGCGGGTCCGAGCAGTACTTC. The full variable domain, in which reference TRBV28 and TRBJ2-7 provide the parts outside the CDR3, is DVKVTQSSRYLVKRTGEKVFLECVQDMDHENMFWYRQDPGLGLRLIYFSYDVKMKEKGDIPEGYSVSREKKERFSLILESASTNQTSMYLCASSWTSGSEQYFGPGTRLTVT.